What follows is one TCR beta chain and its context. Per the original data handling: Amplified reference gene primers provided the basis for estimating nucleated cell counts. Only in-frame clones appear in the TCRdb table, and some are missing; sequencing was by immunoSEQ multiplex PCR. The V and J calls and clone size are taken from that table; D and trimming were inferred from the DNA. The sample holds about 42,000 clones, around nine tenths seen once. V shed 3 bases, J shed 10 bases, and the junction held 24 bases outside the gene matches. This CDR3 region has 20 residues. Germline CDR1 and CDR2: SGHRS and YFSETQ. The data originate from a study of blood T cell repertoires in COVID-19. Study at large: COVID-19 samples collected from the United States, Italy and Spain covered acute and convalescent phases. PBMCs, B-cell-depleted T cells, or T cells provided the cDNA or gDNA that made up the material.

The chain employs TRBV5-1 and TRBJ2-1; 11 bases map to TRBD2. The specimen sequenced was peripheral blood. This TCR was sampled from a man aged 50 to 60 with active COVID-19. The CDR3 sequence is CASSSGQGGSTSGRVKEQFF. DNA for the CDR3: TGCGCCAGCAGCTCCGGGCAGGGGGGTTCTACTAGCGGGAGAGTGAAGGAGCAGTTCTTC.